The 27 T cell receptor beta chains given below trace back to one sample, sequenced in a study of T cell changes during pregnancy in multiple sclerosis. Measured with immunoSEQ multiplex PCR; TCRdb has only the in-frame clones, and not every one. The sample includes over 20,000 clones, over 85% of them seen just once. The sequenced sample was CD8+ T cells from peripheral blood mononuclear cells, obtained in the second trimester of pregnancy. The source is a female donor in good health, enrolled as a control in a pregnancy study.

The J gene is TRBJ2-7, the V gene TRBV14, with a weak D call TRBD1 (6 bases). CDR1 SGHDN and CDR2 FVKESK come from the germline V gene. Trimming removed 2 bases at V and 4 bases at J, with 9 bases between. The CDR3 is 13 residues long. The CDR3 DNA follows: TGTGCCAGCAGCCAATACAGGGATTACGAGCAGTACTTC. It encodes CASSQYRDYEQYF.

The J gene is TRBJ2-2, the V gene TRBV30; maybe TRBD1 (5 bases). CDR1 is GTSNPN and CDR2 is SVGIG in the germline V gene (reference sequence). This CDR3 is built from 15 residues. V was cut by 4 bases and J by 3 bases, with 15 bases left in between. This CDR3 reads CAWKVRTSDTGELFF. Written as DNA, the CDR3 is TGTGCCTGGAAGGTGAGGACATCGGACACCGGGGAGCTGTTTTTT. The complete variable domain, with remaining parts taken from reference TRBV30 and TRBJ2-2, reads SQTIHQWPATLVQPVGSPLSLECTVEGTSNPNLYWYRQAAGRGLQLLFYSVGIGQISSEVPQNLSASRPQDRQFILSSKKLLLSDSGFYLCAWKVRTSDTGELFFGEGSRLTVL.

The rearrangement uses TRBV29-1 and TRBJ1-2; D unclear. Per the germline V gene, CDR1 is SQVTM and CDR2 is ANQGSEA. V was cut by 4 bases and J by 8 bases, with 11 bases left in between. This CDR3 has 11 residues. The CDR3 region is CSVAGGRGYTF. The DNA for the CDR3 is TGCAGCGTTGCCGGCGGTCGGGGCTACACCTTC.

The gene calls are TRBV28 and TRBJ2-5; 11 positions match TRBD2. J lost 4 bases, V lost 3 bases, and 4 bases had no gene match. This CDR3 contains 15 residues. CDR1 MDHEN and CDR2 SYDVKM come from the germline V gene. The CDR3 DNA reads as TGTGCCAGCAGTTTGTCTAGCGGGGGGTTAGAGACCCAGTACTTC. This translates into CASSLSSGGLETQYF.

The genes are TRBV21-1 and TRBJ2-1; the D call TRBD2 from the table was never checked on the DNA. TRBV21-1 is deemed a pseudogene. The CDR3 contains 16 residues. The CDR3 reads CASSKGPGGGYNEQFF. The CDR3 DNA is TGTGCCAGCAGCAAAGGCCCGGGGGGGGGTTACAATGAGCAGTTCTTC.

The CDR3 coding sequence is TGTGCCTGGACCAGAGGTACTGAAGCTTTCTTT. It specifies CAWTRGTEAFF. The V and J genes are TRBV30 and TRBJ1-1; D remains ambiguous. In germline, CDR1 is GTSNPN, CDR2 SVGIG (reference sequence). This CDR3 is 11 amino acids long. The V end lost 4 bases, the J end lost 5 bases, and 8 bases lay between the germline ends.

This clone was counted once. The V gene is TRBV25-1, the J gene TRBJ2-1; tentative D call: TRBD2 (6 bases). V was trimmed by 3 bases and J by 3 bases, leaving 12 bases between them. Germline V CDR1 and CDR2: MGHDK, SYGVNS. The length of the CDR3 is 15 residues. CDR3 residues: CASSDTGTLYNEQFF. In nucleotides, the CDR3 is TGTGCCAGCAGTGACACCGGGACTCTCTACAATGAGCAGTTCTTC.

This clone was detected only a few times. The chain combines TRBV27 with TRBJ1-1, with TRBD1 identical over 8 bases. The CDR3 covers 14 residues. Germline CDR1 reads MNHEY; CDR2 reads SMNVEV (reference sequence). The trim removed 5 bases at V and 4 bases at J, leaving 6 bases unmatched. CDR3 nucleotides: TGTGCCAGCAGTCCACGACAGGGGCGCACTGAAGCTTTCTTT. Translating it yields CASSPRQGRTEAFF.

CDR3 DNA sequence: TGTGCCAGCAGCGACAGGGGGCGCTCGGATGAGCAGTTCTTC. As protein: CASSDRGRSDEQFF. The chain combines TRBV13 with TRBJ2-1; 10 bases are a match to TRBD1. Germline CDR1 reads PRHDT; CDR2 reads FYEKMQ (reference sequence). This CDR3 is built from 14 residues. V lost 5 bases to trimming and J lost 8 bases; unmatched junction nucleotides: 6.

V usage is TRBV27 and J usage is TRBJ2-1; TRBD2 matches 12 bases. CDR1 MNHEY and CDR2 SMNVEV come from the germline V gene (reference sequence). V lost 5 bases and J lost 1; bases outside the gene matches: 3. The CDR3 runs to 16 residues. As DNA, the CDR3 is TGTGCCAGCAGTGACCTAGCGGGAGGGTCCTACAATGAGCAGTTCTTC. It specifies CASSDLAGGSYNEQFF.

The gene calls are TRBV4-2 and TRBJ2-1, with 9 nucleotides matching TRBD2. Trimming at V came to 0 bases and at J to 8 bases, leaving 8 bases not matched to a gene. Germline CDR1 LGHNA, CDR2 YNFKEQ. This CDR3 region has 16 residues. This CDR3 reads CASSQDEGRGGHEQFF. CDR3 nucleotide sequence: TGTGCCAGCAGCCAAGATGAAGGGCGGGGGGGCCATGAGCAGTTCTTC.

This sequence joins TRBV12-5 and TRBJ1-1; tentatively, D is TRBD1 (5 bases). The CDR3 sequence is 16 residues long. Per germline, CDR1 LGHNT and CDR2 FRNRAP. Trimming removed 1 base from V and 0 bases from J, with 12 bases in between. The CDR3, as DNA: TGTGCTAGTGGTTTGGGCCAGGGTCGTCTGAACACTGAAGCTTTCTTT. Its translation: CASGLGQGRLNTEAFF.

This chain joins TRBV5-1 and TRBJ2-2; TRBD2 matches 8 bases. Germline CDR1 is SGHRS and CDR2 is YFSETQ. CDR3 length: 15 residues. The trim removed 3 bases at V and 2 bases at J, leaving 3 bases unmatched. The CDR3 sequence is CASSSSGPNTGELFF. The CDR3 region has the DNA TGCGCCAGCAGCTCTAGCGGGCCTAACACCGGGGAGCTGTTTTTT.

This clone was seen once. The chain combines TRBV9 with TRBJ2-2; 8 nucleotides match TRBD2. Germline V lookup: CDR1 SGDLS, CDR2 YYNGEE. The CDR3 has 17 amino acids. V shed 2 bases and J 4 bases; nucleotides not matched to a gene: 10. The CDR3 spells CASSVSGRASFTGELFF. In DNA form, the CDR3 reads TGTGCCAGCAGCGTGTCCGGGAGGGCCTCTTTCACCGGGGAGCTGTTTTTT.

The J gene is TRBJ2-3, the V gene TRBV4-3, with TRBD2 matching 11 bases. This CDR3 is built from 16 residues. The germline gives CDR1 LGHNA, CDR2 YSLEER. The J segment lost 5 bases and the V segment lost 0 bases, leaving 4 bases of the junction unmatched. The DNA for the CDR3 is TGCGCCAGCAGCCAAGAAGTAGCGGGAGGGCAAGATACGCAGTATTTT. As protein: CASSQEVAGGQDTQYF.

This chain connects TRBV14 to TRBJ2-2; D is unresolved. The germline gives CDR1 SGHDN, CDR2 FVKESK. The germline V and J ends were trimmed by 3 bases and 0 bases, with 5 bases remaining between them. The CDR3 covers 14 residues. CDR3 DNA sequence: TGTGCCAGCAGCCATACATCGAACACCGGGGAGCTGTTTTTT. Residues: CASSHTSNTGELFF.

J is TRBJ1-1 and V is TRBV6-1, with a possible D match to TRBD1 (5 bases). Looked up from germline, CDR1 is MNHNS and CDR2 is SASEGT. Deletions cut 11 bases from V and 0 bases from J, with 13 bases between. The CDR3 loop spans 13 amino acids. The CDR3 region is CAGGTDMNTEAFF. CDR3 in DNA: TGTGCCGGAGGGACGGATATGAACACTGAAGCTTTCTTT.

CDR3 nucleotides: TGTGCCAGCAGTCCTCAGGAGGGTGGTTCCTACGAGCAGTACTTC. Amino acids: CASSPQEGGSYEQYF. The rearrangement links TRBV6-5 to TRBJ2-7; possibly TRBD2 for D (6 bases). This CDR3 is 15 amino acids long. Deletions cut 5 bases from V and 1 base from J, with 15 bases between. Germline lookup yields CDR1 MNHEY and CDR2 SVGAGI.

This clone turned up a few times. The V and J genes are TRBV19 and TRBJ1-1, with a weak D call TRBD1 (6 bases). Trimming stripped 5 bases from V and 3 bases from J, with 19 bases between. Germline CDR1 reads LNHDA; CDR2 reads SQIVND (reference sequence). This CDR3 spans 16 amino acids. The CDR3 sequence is CASSLPGDRSYTEAFF. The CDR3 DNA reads TGTGCCAGTAGTTTACCGGGCGACAGGAGCTACACTGAAGCTTTCTTT.

The CDR3 sequence: CASSLPRLAGQETQYF. CDR3 in DNA: TGTGCCAGCAGCCTCCCCCGACTAGCTGGCCAAGAGACCCAGTACTTC. V gene TRBV11-2 combines with J gene TRBJ2-5; 7 positions agree with TRBD2. Unmatched junction bases numbered 10, after V lost 5 bases and J lost 1 base. The germline gives CDR1 SGHAT, CDR2 FQNNGV. The CDR3 extends over 16 amino acids.

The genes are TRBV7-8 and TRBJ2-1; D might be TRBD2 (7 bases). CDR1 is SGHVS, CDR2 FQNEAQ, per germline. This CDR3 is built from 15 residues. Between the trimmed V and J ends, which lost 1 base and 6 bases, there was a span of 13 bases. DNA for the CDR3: TGTGCCAGCAGCTTAGGGGCCGGGGGGCCCAATGAGCAGTTCTTC. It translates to CASSLGAGGPNEQFF.

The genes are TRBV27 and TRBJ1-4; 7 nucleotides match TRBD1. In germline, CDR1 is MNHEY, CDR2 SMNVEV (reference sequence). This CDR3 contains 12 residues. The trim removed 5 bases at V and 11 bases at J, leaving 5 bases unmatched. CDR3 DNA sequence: TGTGCCAGCAGTCTAACACAGGGGAAACTGTTTTTT. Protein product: CASSLTQGKLFF. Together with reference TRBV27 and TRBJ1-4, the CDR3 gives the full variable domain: EAQVTQNPRYLITVTGKKLTVTCSQNMNHEYMSWYRQDPGLGLRQIYYSMNVEVTDKGDVPEGYKVSRKEKRNFPLILESPSPNQTSLYFCASSLTQGKLFFGSGTQLSVL.

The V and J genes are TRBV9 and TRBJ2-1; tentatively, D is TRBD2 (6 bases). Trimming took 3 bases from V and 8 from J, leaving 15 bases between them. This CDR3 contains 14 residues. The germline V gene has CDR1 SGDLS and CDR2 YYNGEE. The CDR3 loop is CASSAGRSWDEQFF. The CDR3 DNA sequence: TGTGCCAGCAGCGCAGGGAGGTCGTGGGATGAGCAGTTCTTC.

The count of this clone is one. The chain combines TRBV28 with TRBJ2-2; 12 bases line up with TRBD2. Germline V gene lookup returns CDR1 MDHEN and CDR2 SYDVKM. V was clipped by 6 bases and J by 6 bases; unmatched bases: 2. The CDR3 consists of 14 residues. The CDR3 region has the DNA TGTGCCAGCAGCCGGACTAGCGGGGCCGGGGAGCTGTTTTTT. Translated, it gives CASSRTSGAGELFF. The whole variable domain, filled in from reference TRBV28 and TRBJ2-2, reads DVKVTQSSRYLVKRTGEKVFLECVQDMDHENMFWYRQDPGLGLRLIYFSYDVKMKEKGDIPEGYSVSREKKERFSLILESASTNQTSMYLCASSRTSGAGELFFGEGSRLTVL.

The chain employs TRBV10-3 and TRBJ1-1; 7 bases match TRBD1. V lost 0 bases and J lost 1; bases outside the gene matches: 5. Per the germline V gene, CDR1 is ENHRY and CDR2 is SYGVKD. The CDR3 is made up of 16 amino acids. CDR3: CAISESTDRKNTEAFF. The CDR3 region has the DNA TGTGCCATCAGTGAGTCGACGGACAGGAAGAACACTGAAGCTTTCTTT.

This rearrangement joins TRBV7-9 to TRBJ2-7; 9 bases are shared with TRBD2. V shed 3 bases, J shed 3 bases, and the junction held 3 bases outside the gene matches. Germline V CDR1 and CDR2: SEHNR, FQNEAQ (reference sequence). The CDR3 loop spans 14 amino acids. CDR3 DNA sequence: TGTGCCAGCAGCTTGGGCGGGGGGGTCTACGAGCAGTACTTC. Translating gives CASSLGGGVYEQYF.

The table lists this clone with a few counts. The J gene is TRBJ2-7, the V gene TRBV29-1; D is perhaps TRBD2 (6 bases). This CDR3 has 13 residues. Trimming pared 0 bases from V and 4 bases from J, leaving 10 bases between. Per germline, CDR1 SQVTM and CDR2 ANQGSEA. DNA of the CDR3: TGCAGCGTTGAAGATAGGAGGGGATACGAGCAGTACTTC. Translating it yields CSVEDRRGYEQYF.